The clone carrying this T cell receptor (beta chain) was counted ten times or more. The record originates from a study of T cell repertoires in cytomegalovirus infection. TCRdb re-analysed the reads in MiXCR, keeping a single row per CDR3 protein. The sample yields around 330,000 distinct CDR3 sequences, 15% to 20% seen once. Germline V gene data show CDR1 as SGHTA and CDR2 as FQGNSA. This CDR3 comprises 15 residues. V lost 3 bases and J 4 bases, leaving 13 bases between the germline ends. Specimen: PBMCs. The genes are TRBV7-2 and TRBJ1-3; D is undetermined. The receptor was derived from a human donor in good health (CMV status not recorded). Some clones in this sample may be carry-over from other donors' samples. CDR3 sequence: CASSFGSTPGNTIYF. In nucleotides, the CDR3 is TGTGCCAGCAGCTTCGGGTCCACCCCCGGAAACACCATATATTTT.